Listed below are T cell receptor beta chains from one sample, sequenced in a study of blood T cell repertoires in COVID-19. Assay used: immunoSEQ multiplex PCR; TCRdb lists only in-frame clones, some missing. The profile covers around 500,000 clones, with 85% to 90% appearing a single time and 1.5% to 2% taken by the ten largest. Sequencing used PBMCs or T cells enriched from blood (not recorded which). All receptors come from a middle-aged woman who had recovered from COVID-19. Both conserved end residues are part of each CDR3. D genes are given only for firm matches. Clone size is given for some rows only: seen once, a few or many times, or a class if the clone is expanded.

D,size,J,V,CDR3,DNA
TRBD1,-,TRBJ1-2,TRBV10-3,CAISGGQGKISGYTF,TGTGCCATCAGTGGAGGACAGGGGAAGATCTCTGGCTACACCTTC
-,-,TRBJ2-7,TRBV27,CASSLRRQDEQYF,TGTGCCAGCAGCTTACGCCGGCAGGACGAGCAGTACTTC
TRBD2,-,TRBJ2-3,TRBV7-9,CASSLWASGSSDTQYF,TGTGCCAGCAGCTTATGGGCTAGCGGGAGCTCAGATACGCAGTATTTT
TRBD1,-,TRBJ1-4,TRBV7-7,CASNQPDRGRTNEKLFF,TGTGCTAGCAACCAACCGGACAGGGGGCGGACTAATGAAAAACTGTTTTTT
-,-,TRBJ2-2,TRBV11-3,CASSQTSATTGELFF,TGTGCCAGCAGCCAAACTTCCGCCACGACCGGGGAGCTGTTTTTT
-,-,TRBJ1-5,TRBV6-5,CASSSERGNQPQHF,TGTGCCAGCAGTTCGGAACGGGGAAATCAGCCCCAGCATTTT
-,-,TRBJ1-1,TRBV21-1,CASSLDRGRMNTEAFF,TGTGCCAGCAGCCTGGACAGGGGTCGCATGAACACTGAAGCTTTCTTT
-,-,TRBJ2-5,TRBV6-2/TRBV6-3,CASSSGLRGTQYF,TGTGCCAGCAGTTCCGGACTCCGGGGGACCCAGTACTTC
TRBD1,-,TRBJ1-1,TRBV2,CATPKGADTEAFF,TGTGCCACCCCGAAGGGGGCGGACACTGAAGCTTTCTTT
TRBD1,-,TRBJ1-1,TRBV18,CASSPIPGQGGEAFF,TGTGCCAGCTCACCGATACCGGGACAGGGAGGTGAAGCTTTCTTT
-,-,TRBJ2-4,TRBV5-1,CASSLADYRAEEENIQYF,TGCGCCAGCAGCTTGGCCGATTATAGGGCCGAGGAGGAGAACATTCAGTACTTC
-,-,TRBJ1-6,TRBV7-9,CASSQGGRVGSPLHF,TGTGCCAGCAGCCAAGGAGGGCGAGTTGGCTCACCCCTCCACTTT
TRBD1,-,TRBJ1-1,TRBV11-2,CASSRRTGGINTEAFF,TGTGCCAGCAGCAGACGGACAGGGGGCATTAACACTGAAGCTTTCTTT
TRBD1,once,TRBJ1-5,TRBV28,CASSSVQQGTVEQPQHF,TGTGCCAGCAGTTCCGTCCAACAGGGGACCGTAGAACAGCCCCAGCATTTT
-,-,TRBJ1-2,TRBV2,CASSVGGGTGYTF,TGTGCCAGCAGTGTAGGAGGAGGGACTGGCTACACCTTC
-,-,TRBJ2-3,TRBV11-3,CASSLGLTGTDTQYF,TGTGCCAGCAGCTTGGGGCTGACCGGCACAGATACGCAGTATTTT
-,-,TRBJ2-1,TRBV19,CASSPDPGARNEQFF,TGTGCCAGTAGCCCGGATCCAGGGGCTCGGAATGAGCAGTTCTTC
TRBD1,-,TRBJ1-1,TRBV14,CASSLRGQANTEAFF,TGTGCCAGCAGCCTACGGGGACAGGCGAACACTGAAGCTTTCTTT
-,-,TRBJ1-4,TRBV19,CASSERERLFF,TGTGCCAGTAGTGAGAGGGAACGGCTGTTTTTT
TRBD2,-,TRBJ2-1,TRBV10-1,CASRKTSEGEQFF,TGCGCCAGCAGAAAAACTAGCGAGGGGGAGCAGTTCTTC
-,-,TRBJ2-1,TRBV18,CASSPSWLGPGNEQFF,TGTGCCAGCTCACCCTCTTGGCTGGGTCCGGGCAATGAGCAGTTCTTC
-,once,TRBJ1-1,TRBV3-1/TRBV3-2,CASSSTGGATEAFF,TGTGCCAGCAGCTCCACCGGGGGGGCCACTGAAGCTTTCTTT
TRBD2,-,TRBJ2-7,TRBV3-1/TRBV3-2,CASSPGLAGAEQYF,TGTGCCAGCAGCCCCGGACTAGCGGGAGCCGAGCAGTACTTC
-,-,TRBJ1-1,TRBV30,CAWSVKRMNTEAFF,TGTGCCTGGAGTGTAAAGCGGATGAACACTGAAGCTTTCTTT
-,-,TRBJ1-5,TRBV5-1,CASSLDVNQPQHF,TGCGCCAGCAGCTTGGATGTAAATCAGCCCCAGCATTTT
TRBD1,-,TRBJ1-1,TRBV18,CASSPGTGVILLTEAFF,TGTGCCAGCTCGCCTGGGACAGGGGTTATTCTTTTGACTGAAGCTTTCTTT
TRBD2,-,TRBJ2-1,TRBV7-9,CASSLTMTSGRYNEQFF,TGTGCCAGCAGCTTAACAATGACTAGCGGGAGGTACAATGAGCAGTTCTTC
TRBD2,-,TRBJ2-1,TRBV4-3,CASSPSGRGYNEQFF,TGCGCCAGCAGCCCGAGCGGGAGAGGATACAATGAGCAGTTCTTC
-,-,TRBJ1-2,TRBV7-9,CASSPGQNYGYTF,TGTGCCAGCAGCCCCGGACAGAACTATGGCTACACCTTC
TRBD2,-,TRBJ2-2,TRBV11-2,CASSYGTSGNTGELFF,TGTGCCAGCAGCTATGGGACTAGCGGAAACACCGGGGAGCTGTTTTTT
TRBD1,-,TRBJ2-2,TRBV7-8,CASSAQPPQGPAGELFF,TGTGCCAGCAGCGCCCAACCCCCACAGGGGCCCGCCGGGGAGCTGTTTTTT
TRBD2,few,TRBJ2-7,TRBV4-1,CASSQTGTSSYEQYF,TGCGCCAGCAGCCAAACCGGGACTAGCTCCTACGAGCAGTACTTC
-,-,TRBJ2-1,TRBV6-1,CASSEVWAGSYNEQFF,TGTGCCAGCAGTGAAGTCTGGGCGGGCTCCTACAATGAGCAGTTCTTC
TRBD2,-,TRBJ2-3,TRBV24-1,CATSVAGGSGDTQYF,TGTGCCACCAGTGTAGCGGGAGGGTCTGGAGATACGCAGTATTTT
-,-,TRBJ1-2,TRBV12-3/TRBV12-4,CASIDRSYGYTF,TGTGCCAGCATCGACAGATCCTATGGCTACACCTTC
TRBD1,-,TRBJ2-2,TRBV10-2,CASATGVNTGELFF,TGCGCCAGCGCGACAGGGGTGAACACCGGGGAGCTGTTTTTT
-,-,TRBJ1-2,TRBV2,CASLLSSYGYTF,TGTGCCAGCCTATTAAGTAGCTATGGCTACACCTTC
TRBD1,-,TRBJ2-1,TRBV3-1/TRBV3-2,CASSQGQSSYNEQFF,TGTGCCAGCAGCCAGGGACAGAGCTCCTACAATGAGCAGTTCTTC
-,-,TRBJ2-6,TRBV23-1,CASSNKGQGSSGANVLTF,TGCGCCAGCAGTAATAAGGGCCAGGGTAGCTCTGGGGCCAACGTCCTGACTTTC
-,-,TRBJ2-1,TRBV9,CASSVEAGIYNEQFF,TGTGCCAGCAGCGTGGAGGCTGGGATCTACAATGAGCAGTTCTTC
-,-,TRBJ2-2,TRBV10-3,CAISQGDLNTGELFF,TGTGCCATCAGCCAGGGTGACTTGAACACCGGGGAGCTGTTTTTT
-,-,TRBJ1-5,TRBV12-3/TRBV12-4,CATQEGNQPQHF,TGTGCCACCCAAGAGGGTAATCAGCCCCAGCATTTT
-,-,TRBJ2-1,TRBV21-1,CASSKQREKGYNEQFF,TGTGCCAGCAGCAAACAGCGGGAGAAAGGGTACAATGAGCAGTTCTTC
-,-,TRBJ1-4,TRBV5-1,CASSERGAATNEKLFF,TGCGCCAGCAGCGAGCGGGGGGCCGCAACTAATGAAAAACTGTTTTTT
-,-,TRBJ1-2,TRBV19,CASRTDSREFLPNYGYTF,TGTGCCAGTAGGACGGACTCCCGGGAGTTCTTGCCTAACTATGGCTACACCTTC
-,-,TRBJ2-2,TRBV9,CASSAQGNTGELFF,TGTGCCAGCAGCGCCCAGGGGAACACCGGGGAGCTGTTTTTT
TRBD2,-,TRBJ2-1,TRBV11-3,CASSRGGVQRDYNEQFF,TGTGCCAGCAGCCGAGGAGGAGTCCAGCGGGATTACAATGAGCAGTTCTTC
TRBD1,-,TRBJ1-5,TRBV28,CASSSTGAEQPQHF,TGTGCCAGCAGTTCTACAGGGGCTGAGCAGCCCCAGCATTTT
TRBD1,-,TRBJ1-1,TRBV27,CASSLGAGGRAEAFF,TGTGCCAGCAGTTTAGGAGCAGGGGGCCGGGCTGAAGCTTTCTTT
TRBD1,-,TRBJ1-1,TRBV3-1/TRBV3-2,CASSPRWDSEAFF,TGTGCCAGCAGCCCGAGATGGGACAGTGAAGCTTTCTTT
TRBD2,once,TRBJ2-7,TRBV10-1,CASSEGLAGPYEQYF,TGCGCCAGCAGTGAGGGACTAGCAGGACCCTACGAGCAGTACTTC
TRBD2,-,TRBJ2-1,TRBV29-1,CSVRAGAYNEQFF,TGCAGCGTGCGCGCGGGAGCCTACAATGAGCAGTTCTTC
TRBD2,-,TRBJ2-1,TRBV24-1,CATSDPSGGGYNEQFF,TGTGCCACCAGTGATCCTTCGGGGGGGGGCTACAATGAGCAGTTCTTC
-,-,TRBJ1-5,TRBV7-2,CASSLVPVSNQPQHF,TGTGCCAGCAGCTTAGTTCCCGTTTCGAATCAGCCCCAGCATTTT
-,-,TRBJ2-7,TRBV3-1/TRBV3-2,CASSQDERYEQYF,TGTGCCAGCAGCCAAGATGAGCGCTACGAGCAGTACTTC
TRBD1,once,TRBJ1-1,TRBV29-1,CSVLQGALAFF,TGCAGCGTTCTCCAGGGGGCCCTAGCTTTCTTT
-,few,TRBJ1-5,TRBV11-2,CASSLDINQPQHF,TGTGCCAGCAGCTTAGATATCAATCAGCCCCAGCATTTT
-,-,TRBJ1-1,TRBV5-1,CASSMTQGLTEAFF,TGCGCCAGCAGCATGACCCAGGGGTTAACTGAAGCTTTCTTT
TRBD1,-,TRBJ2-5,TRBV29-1,CSVELTGGETQYF,TGCAGCGTTGAGCTGACAGGGGGAGAGACCCAGTACTTC